This T cell receptor (beta chain) comes out of a study of T cell responses to AZD1222 COVID-19 vaccine (dated by TCRdb to the early 2020s). With respect to the entire study: AZD1222 recipients given second doses at about 4 weeks or at about 12 weeks were pooled, since spike-specific TCR depth and breadth were not found to differ between the two schedules. A total of around 240 trial participants underwent TCR sequencing, of whom roughly 210 received two doses of AZD1222 and about 25 received two doses of the MenACWY control vaccine. Enrollment into the trials was organized by age into subgroups of 18-55, 56-69 and 70-plus years, and those subgroups contained about 150, 27 and 61 TCR-sequenced participants, respectively. Overall study outcomes, separate from this receptor: Spike-specific TCR breadth and depth rose significantly after two AZD1222 doses compared with day 0 and with MenACWY recipients. Participants were mostly white British and included more females than males, and it was suggested by the authors that clonal diversity may have been underestimated. Conclusions about previously exposed vaccinees were limited because only a handful of AZD1222 recipients were SARS-CoV-2 seropositive at baseline. Reportedly, almost half of the unique spike-specific TCRs recognized epitopes lying outside the regions that are mutated in the B.1.351 and B.1.1.7 variants. Because no day 14 peak-response samples were available, repertoires were characterized only after the peak T cell response. Vaccine-associated CD4 TCRs spanned the whole spike protein, with dominant responses in regions 160-218 and 743-854. The 56-69-year group was small, and its depth increase did not reach significance, likely because of low power.

The CDR3 regions of human TCRbeta chains were subjected to immunosequencing. In the source study's methods: TCRs in the repertoires were compared against a reference library of SARS-CoV-2-specific TCRs that had been generated with the MIRA antigen-specificity platform. Breadth meant the fraction of unique TCRs that were SARS-CoV-2-associated, whereas depth meant the fraction of total T cells that were SARS-CoV-2-associated. Each spike-specific TCR was assigned to its reactive spike region and to a CD4 or CD8 class using the MIRA data. Log10-transformed breadth and depth values were compared by one-way ANOVA with Sidak's multiple comparisons tests. This immuneACCESS table, as held by TCRdb, lists in-frame sequences with V and J called but not all clones. Of the missing ones, under half trace to an unresolved V gene in checked studies; the others have no known cause. That table gives V, J and clone size, and the DNA gave D and trimming. The sample profile shows 100,000 to 150,000 clones; under 90% of them were found once. Jointly, the top ten make up about 6% of the sample.

The time point label of this sample denotes: baseline before first vaccination. The vaccinee samples were drawn from two UK trials, COV001 and COV002, one of which was a single-blind randomized controlled phase 2/3 trial testing AZD1222 (ChAdOx1 nCoV-19) in healthy adults. For TCRbeta chain sequencing, PBMC samples from trial participants were taken at day 0 and at day 28 after the second dose. In the case of this clone: Its antigen is unknown. Base qualities are not at hand, and no much larger clone is one base apart.

Including cysteine and phenylalanine, the CDR3 has 13 amino acids. The kept DNA is CDR3 alone, 39 bases in frame from the first base. CDR1 and CDR2 are drawn from the germline V gene (reference sequence): SEHNR, FQNEAQ. V and J are truncated by 2 bases and 5 bases respectively, leaving an intervening sequence of 7 bases. The sequence was obtained from an adult in good health. The specimen comprised peripheral blood, sampled on day 0 of AZD1222 vaccination. Recombination connected TRBV7-9 to TRBJ2-1; the D call is possibly TRBD1 or TRBD2, each sharing 5 bases. The sequenced DNA is TGTGCCAGCAGCTTAAGAGGGGACAATGAGCAGTTCTTC. Translated, it gives CASSLRGDNEQFF.